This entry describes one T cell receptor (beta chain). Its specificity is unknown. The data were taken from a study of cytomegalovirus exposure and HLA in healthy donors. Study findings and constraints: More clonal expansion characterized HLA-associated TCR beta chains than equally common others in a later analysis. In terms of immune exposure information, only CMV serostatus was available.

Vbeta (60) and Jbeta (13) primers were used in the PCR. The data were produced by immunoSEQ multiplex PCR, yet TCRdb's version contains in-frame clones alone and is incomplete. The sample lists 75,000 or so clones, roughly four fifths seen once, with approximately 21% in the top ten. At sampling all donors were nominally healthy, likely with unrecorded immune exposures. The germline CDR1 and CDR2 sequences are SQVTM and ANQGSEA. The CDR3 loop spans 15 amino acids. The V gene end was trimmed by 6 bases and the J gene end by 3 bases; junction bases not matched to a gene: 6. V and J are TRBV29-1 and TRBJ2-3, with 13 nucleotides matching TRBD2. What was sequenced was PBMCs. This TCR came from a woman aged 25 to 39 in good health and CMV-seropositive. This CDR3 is CSVSKTSGRTDTQYF. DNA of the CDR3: TGCAGCGTCAGCAAGACTAGCGGGAGGACAGATACGCAGTATTTT.